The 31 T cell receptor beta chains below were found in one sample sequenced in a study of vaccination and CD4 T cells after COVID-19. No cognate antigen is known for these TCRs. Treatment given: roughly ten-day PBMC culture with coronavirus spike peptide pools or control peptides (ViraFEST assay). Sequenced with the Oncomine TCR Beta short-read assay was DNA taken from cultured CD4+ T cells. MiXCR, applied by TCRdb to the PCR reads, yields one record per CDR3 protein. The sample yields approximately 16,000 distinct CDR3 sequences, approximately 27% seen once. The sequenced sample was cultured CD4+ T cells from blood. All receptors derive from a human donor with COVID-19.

CDR3 protein: CASSSRQGTEAFF. CDR3 DNA: TGTGCCAGCAGCTCAAGACAGGGCACTGAAGCTTTCTTT. The rearrangement joins TRBV7-3 to TRBJ1-1, with 7 bases identical to TRBD1. Per germline, CDR1 SGHTA and CDR2 FQGTGA. The CDR3 is 13 residues long. V lost 4 bases and J lost 4; bases outside the gene matches: 3.

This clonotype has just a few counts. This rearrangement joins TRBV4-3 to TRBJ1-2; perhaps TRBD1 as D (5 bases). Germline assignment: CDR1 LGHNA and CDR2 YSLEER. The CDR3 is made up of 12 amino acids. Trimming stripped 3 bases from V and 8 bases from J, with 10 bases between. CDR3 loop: CASSQRGSGYTF. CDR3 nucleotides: TGCGCCAGCAGCCAGAGGGGTTCCGGCTACACCTTC.

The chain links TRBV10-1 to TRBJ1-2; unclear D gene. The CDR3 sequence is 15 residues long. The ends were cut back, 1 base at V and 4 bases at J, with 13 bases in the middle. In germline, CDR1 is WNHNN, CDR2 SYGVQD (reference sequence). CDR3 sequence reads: CASSECISRGYGYTF. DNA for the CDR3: TGCGCCAGCAGTGAGTGTATCTCTAGAGGCTATGGCTACACCTTC.

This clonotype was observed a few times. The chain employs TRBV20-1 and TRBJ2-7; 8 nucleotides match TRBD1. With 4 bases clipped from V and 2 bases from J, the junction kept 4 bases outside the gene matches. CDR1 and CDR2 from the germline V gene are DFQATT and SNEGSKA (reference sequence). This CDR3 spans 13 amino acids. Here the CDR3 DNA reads TGCAGTGCTACGGGACAGGACACCTACGAGCAGTACTTC. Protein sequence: CSATGQDTYEQYF.

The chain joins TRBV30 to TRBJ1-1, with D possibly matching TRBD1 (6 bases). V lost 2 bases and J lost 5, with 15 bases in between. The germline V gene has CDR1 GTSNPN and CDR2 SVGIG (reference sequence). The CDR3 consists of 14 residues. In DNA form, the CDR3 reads TGTGCCTGGAGTCTGACAGGTTTGGGAACTGAAGCTTTCTTT. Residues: CAWSLTGLGTEAFF.

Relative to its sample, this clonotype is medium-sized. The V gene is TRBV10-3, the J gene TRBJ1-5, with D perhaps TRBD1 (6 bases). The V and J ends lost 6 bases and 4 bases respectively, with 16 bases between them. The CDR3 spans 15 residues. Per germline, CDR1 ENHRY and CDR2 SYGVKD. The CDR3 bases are TGTGCCATCAGACAAGGGACAAGTACAAATCAGCCCCAGCATTTT. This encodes CAIRQGTSTNQPQHF.

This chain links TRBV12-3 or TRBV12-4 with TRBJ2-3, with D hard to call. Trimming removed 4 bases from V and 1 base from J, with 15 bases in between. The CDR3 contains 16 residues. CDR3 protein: CASSSFASPGTDTQYF. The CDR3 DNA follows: TGTGCCAGCAGTTCTTTCGCCTCTCCGGGCACAGATACGCAGTATTTT.

The CDR3 DNA reads as TGTGCCAGCAGTCCCACGAGGAGGGGCGATACGCAGTATTTT. Its protein is CASSPTRRGDTQYF. The chain couples TRBV27 to TRBJ2-3; D possibly corresponds to TRBD2 (6 bases). Deletions cut 5 bases from V and 6 bases from J, with 15 bases between. The CDR3 is made up of 14 amino acids. The germline V gene encodes CDR1 MNHEY and CDR2 SMNVEV (reference sequence).

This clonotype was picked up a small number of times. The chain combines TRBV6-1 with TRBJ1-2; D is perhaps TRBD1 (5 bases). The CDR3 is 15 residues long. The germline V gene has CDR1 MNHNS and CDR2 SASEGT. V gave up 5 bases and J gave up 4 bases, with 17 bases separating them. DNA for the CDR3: TGTGCCAGCAGTACCAGGGCCCTGCTAGGCTATGGCTACACCTTC. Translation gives CASSTRALLGYGYTF.

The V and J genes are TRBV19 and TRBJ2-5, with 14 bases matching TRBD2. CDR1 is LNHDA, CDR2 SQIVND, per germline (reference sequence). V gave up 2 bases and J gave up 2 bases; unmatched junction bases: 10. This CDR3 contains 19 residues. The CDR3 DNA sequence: TGTGCCAGTAGTATATCCCGACTAGCGGGGGGGCCAGGGCAAGAGACCCAGTACTTC. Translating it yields CASSISRLAGGPGQETQYF.

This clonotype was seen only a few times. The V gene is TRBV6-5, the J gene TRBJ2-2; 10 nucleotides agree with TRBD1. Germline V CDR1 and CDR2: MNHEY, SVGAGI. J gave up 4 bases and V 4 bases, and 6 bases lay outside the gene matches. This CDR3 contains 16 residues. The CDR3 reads CASSFMTGGRTGELFF. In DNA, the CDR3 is TGTGCCAGCAGTTTTATGACAGGGGGCCGCACCGGGGAGCTGTTTTTT.

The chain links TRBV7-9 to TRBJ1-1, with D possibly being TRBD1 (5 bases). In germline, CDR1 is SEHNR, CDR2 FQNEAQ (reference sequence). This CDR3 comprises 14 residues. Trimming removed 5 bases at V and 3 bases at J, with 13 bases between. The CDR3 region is CASSQRGGDTEAFF. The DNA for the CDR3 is TGTGCCAGCAGCCAGAGGGGCGGAGACACTGAAGCTTTCTTT.

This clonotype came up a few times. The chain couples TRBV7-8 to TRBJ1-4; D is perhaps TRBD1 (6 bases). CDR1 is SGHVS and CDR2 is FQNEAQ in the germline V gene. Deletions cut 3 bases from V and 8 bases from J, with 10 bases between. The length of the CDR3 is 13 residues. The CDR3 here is CASSFKGEEKLFF. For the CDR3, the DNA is TGTGCCAGCAGCTTTAAGGGGGAGGAAAAACTGTTTTTT.

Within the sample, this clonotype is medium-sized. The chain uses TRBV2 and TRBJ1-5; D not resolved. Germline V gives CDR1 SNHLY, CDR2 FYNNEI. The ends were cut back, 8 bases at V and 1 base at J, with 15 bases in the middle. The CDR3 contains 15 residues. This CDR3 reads CASRKEPGSNQPQHF. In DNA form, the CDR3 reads TGTGCCAGCCGAAAGGAGCCGGGGAGCAATCAGCCCCAGCATTTT.

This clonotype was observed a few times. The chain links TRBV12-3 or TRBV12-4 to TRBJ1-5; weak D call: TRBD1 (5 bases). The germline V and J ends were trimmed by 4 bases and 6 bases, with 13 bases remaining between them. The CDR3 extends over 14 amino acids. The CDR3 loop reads CASSSHLGVQPQHF. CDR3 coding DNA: TGTGCCAGCAGTTCCCACCTGGGGGTTCAGCCCCAGCATTTT.

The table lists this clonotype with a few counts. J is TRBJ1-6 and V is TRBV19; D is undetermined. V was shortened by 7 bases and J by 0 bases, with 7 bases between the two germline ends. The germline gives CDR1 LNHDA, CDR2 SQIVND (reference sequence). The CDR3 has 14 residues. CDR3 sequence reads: CASTESSYNSPLHF. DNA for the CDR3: TGTGCCAGTACGGAGAGCTCCTATAATTCACCCCTCCACTTT.

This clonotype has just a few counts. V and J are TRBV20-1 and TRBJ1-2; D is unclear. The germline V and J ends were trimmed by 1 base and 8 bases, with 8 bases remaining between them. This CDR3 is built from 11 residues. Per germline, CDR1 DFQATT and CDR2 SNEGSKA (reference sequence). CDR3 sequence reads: CSARVAGGYTF. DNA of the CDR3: TGCAGTGCTAGAGTGGCGGGGGGCTACACCTTC.

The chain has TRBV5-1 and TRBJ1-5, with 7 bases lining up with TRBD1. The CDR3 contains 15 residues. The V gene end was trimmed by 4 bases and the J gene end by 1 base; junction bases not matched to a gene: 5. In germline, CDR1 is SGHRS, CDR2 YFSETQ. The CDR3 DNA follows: TGCGCCAGCAGCGCCGGGACAGAGAGCAATCAGCCCCAGCATTTT. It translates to CASSAGTESNQPQHF.

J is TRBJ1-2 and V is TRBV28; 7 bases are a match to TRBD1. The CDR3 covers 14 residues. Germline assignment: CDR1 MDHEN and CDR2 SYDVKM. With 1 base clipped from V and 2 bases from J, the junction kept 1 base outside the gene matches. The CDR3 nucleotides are TGTGCCAGCAGTTTATTGGACAGGAACTATGGCTACACCTTC. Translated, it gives CASSLLDRNYGYTF.

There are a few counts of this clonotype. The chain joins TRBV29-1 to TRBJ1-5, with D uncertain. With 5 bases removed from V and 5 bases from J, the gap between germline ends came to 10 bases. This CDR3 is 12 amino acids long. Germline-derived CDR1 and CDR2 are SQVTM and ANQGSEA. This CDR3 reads CSVQVSDQPQHF. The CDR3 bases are TGCAGCGTTCAGGTCTCTGATCAGCCCCAGCATTTT.

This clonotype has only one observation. CDR3 protein: CASSSTGVGREKLFF. The CDR3 coding sequence is TGTGCCAGCAGCTCAACAGGGGTAGGAAGAGAAAAACTGTTTTTT. The V and J genes are TRBV5-4 and TRBJ1-4, with 7 bases aligning to TRBD1. The V gene end was trimmed by 3 bases and the J gene end by 8 bases; junction bases not matched to a gene: 10. This CDR3 has 15 residues. Germline V gene lookup returns CDR1 SGHNT and CDR2 YYREEE (reference sequence). Based on the CDR3 plus reference TRBV5-4 and TRBJ1-4, the full variable domain is ETGVTQSPTHLIKTRGQQVTLRCSSQSGHNTVSWYQQALGQGPQFIFQYYREEENGRGNFPPRFSGLQFPNYSSELNVNALELDDSALYLCASSSTGVGREKLFFGSGTQLSVL.

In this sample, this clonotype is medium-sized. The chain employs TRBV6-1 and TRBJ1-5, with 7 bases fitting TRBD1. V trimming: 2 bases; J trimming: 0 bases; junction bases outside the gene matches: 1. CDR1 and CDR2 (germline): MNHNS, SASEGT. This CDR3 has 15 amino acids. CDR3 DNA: TGTGCCAGCAGTGAAAAGGGGGCTAGCAATCAGCCCCAGCATTTT. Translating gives CASSEKGASNQPQHF.

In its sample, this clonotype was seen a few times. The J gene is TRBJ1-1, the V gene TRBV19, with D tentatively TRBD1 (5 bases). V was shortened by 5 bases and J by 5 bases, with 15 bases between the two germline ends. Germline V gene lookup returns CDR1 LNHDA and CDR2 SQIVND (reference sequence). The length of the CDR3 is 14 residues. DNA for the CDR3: TGTGCCAGTAGTTCTCGCAGGGATAGGACTGAAGCTTTCTTT. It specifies CASSSRRDRTEAFF.

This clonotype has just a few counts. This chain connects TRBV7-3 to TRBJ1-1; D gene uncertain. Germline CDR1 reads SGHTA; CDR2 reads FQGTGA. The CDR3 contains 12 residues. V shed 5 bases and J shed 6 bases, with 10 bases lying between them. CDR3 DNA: TGTGCCAGCAGCCCGGGAGGGTCTGAAGCTTTCTTT. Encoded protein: CASSPGGSEAFF.

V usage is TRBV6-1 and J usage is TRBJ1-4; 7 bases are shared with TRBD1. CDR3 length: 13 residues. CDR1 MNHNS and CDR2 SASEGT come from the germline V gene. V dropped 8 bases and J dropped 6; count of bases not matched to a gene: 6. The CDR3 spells CASAKGADEKLFF. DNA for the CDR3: TGTGCCAGCGCAAAGGGGGCGGATGAAAAACTGTTTTTT.

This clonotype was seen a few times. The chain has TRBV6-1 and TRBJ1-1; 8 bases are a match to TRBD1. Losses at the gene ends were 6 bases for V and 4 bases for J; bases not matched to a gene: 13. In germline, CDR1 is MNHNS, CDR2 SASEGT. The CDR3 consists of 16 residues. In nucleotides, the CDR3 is TGTGCCAGCAGCCATAACAGGGGGGCGAGAATCACTGAAGCTTTCTTT. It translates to CASSHNRGARITEAFF.

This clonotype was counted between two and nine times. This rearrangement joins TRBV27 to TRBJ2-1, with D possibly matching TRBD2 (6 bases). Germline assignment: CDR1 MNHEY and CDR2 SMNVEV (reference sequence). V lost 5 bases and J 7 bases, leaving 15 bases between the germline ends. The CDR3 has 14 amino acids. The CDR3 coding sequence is TGTGCCAGCAGTGAACCGGGACTGAGAAATGAGCAGTTCTTC. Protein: CASSEPGLRNEQFF.

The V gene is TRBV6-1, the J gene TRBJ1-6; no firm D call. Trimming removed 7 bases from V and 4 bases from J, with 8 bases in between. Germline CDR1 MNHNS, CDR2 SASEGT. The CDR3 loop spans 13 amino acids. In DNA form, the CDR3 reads TGTGCCAGCAACACGGGATATAATTCACCCCTCCACTTT. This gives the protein CASNTGYNSPLHF.

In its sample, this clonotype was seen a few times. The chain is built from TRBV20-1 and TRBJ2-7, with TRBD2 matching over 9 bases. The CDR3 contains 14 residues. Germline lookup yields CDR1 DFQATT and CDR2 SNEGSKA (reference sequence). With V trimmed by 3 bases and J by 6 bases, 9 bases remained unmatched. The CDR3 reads CSASKPGLAIEQYF. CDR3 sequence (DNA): TGCAGTGCTAGTAAACCGGGACTAGCAATCGAGCAGTACTTC.

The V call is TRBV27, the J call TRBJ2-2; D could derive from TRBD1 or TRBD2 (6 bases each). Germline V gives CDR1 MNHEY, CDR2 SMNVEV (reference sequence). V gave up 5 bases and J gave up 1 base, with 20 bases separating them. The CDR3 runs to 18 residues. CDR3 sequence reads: CASSTGLANKLNTGELFF. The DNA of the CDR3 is TGTGCCAGCAGTACAGGGCTAGCGAATAAATTGAACACCGGGGAGCTGTTTTTT.

The CDR3 sequence: CSARGAPGAGGNNEQFF. The CDR3 coding sequence is TGCAGTGCTAGAGGGGCGCCCGGAGCGGGGGGAAACAATGAGCAGTTCTTC. The chain couples TRBV20-1 to TRBJ2-1; 9 bases agree with TRBD2. The ends lost 1 base at V and 5 bases at J; junction bases unmatched: 12. Germline V lookup: CDR1 DFQATT, CDR2 SNEGSKA (reference sequence). CDR3 length equals 17 residues.